This T cell receptor (beta chain) originates from a study of T-cell memory formation after mild COVID-19. Each CDR3 protein is one row after TCRdb ran MiXCR on the 5' RACE reads. The sample lists about 100,000 distinct CDR3 sequences; over 8.5% were seen once. Germline V gene sequence: CDR1 SEHNR, CDR2 FQNEAQ (reference sequence). The CDR3 sequence is 14 residues long. Trimming took off 7 bases at V and 7 bases at J, with 17 bases between the two ends. V is TRBV7-9 and J is TRBJ2-1; TRBD1 might be the D (8 bases). The sample consisted of PBMCs or a T cell subset sorted from them (not recorded which). This receptor was taken from a man between 18 and 35 years old who had mild COVID-19 (a few samples of this study predate the infection). Cell type and time point are not known. The CDR3 region is CASTLDRGGNEQFF. In DNA, the CDR3 is TGTGCCAGCACTCTAGACAGGGGAGGGAATGAGCAGTTCTTC.